These T cell receptor beta chains were read from a single sample in a study of shared clonotypes between healthy human individuals. Generated by immunoSEQ multiplex PCR, the TCRdb table keeps only in-frame clones and is missing some. The sample has about 640,000 clones; 72% are singletons. The sample comprised memory CD4+ T cells sorted from blood. These receptors all come from a young woman in good health. The CDR3 runs from the conserved cysteine through the conserved F or W. D genes are given only for firm matches. The listing skips clone size in some rows; elsewhere it reads once, few, many or a size class.

cdr3_length	j_call	v_call	clone_size	d_call	cdr3_aa	cdr3_nt
12	TRBJ2-7	TRBV11-2	.	.	CASSRRSYEQYF	TGTGCCAGCAGCCGGAGAAGTTACGAGCAGTACTTC
14	TRBJ2-7	TRBV9	many	.	CASSPHLGLPEQYF	TGTGCCAGCAGCCCTCACTTGGGGCTTCCAGAGCAGTACTTC
13	TRBJ1-1	TRBV7-8	.	.	CASSLQTETEAFF	TGTGCCAGCAGCTTACAGACGGAGACTGAAGCTTTCTTT
16	TRBJ1-5	TRBV6-1	few	.	CASSGGGLGGNQPQHF	TGTGCCAGCAGTGGAGGGGGGTTAGGGGGCAATCAGCCCCAGCATTTT
12	TRBJ2-7	TRBV11-2	.	.	CASSLFPLEQYF	TGTGCCAGCAGCTTATTTCCTCTCGAGCAGTACTTC
14	TRBJ1-2	TRBV28	.	.	CASSFSGSNYGYTF	TGTGCCAGCAGTTTCTCAGGCTCAAACTATGGCTACACCTTC
12	TRBJ2-1	TRBV11-2	.	.	CASSLGGGEQFF	TGTGCCAGCAGCTTAGGAGGGGGTGAGCAGTTCTTC
16	TRBJ2-3	TRBV5-1	.	TRBD2	CASSGGLAGVGDTQYF	TGCGCCAGCAGCGGGGGCCTAGCGGGAGTAGGAGATACGCAGTATTTT
15	TRBJ1-4	TRBV11-2	once	.	CASSPLTGLSKKLFF	TGTGCCAGCAGCCCCCTGACAGGACTTTCGAAAAAACTGTTTTTT
14	TRBJ1-2	TRBV6-6	few	.	CASRGDSDIYGYTF	TGTGCCAGCAGGGGGGATTCGGACATTTATGGCTACACCTTC
14	TRBJ2-7	TRBV28	few	.	CASSNQEGSYEQYF	TGTGCCAGCAGTAATCAAGAGGGCTCCTACGAGCAGTACTTC
14	TRBJ1-1	TRBV19	few	.	CASSRGDVNTEAFF	TGTGCCAGTAGTAGAGGGGATGTGAACACTGAAGCTTTCTTT
16	TRBJ1-1	TRBV6-5	.	.	CASSYTIRRMNTEAFF	TGTGCCAGCAGTTACACCATACGGAGGATGAACACTGAAGCTTTCTTT
16	TRBJ2-3	TRBV5-1	.	TRBD2	CASSRSGTSFSDTQYF	TGCGCCAGCAGCAGATCCGGGACTAGCTTTTCTGATACGCAGTATTTT
15	TRBJ2-7	TRBV5-4	.	.	CASSRMAGNSYEQYF	TGTGCCAGCAGCCGGATGGCAGGGAACTCCTACGAGCAGTACTTC
12	TRBJ2-5	TRBV10-1	.	TRBD2	CASGTSWETQYF	TGCGCCAGCGGGACTAGCTGGGAGACCCAGTACTTC
16	TRBJ2-6	TRBV4-1	.	.	CASSQESRSGANVLTF	TGCGCCAGCAGCCAAGAATCCCGCTCTGGGGCCAACGTCCTGACTTTC
15	TRBJ1-2	TRBV5-4	.	.	CASFLFRTWPGSYTF	TGTGCCAGCTTCTTATTTAGGACATGGCCCGGAAGCTACACCTTC
14	TRBJ1-2	TRBV5-1	.	TRBD1	CASSFEQGFNRYTF	TGCGCCAGCAGCTTTGAACAGGGGTTCAATCGCTACACCTTC
17	TRBJ1-1	TRBV11-2	few	.	CASSLPGAATMNTEAFF	TGTGCCAGCAGCTTGCCCGGGGCAGCTACAATGAACACTGAAGCTTTCTTT
15	TRBJ2-5	TRBV7-9	.	TRBD2	CASSLVLAGIETQYF	TGTGCCAGCAGCTTAGTTCTAGCGGGAATAGAGACCCAGTACTTC
14	TRBJ2-1	TRBV2	.	.	CASNEKPPYNEQFF	TGTGCCAGCAACGAGAAACCTCCCTACAATGAGCAGTTCTTC
15	TRBJ2-7	TRBV5-8	.	TRBD2	CASSRTSGSFYEQYF	TGTGCCAGCAGCCGGACTAGCGGGAGTTTCTACGAGCAGTACTTC
12	TRBJ2-1	TRBV11-2	.	.	CASSSDRVRKFF	TGTGCCAGCAGCTCCGACCGGGTTAGGAAGTTCTTC
15	TRBJ2-3	TRBV5-1	.	TRBD2	CASSLDLAGGYTQYF	TGCGCCAGCAGCTTGGATTTGGCGGGAGGCTATACGCAGTATTTT
15	TRBJ2-5	TRBV5-1	.	TRBD1	CASTRTGLGQETQYF	TGCGCCAGCACTAGGACAGGGTTGGGCCAAGAGACCCAGTACTTC
15	TRBJ2-7	TRBV28	few	.	CASLATMGSSYEQYF	TGTGCCAGTCTAGCTACCATGGGGAGCTCCTACGAGCAGTACTTC
15	TRBJ2-5	TRBV6-5	.	TRBD2	CASSRLAGVQETQYF	TGTGCCAGCAGTCGTCTAGCGGGAGTCCAAGAGACCCAGTACTTC
16	TRBJ1-2	TRBV4-1	.	TRBD1	CASSQDLNRGSYGYTF	TGCGCCAGCAGCCAAGATTTGAACAGGGGCAGCTATGGCTACACCTTC
13	TRBJ2-7	TRBV5-1	.	.	CASSAGQLYEQYF	TGCGCCAGCAGCGCGGGACAGCTCTACGAGCAGTACTTC
13	TRBJ1-1	TRBV27	.	.	CASSSTANTEAFF	TGTGCCAGCAGTTCGACGGCGAACACTGAAGCTTTCTTT
15	TRBJ2-1	TRBV5-1	.	.	CASSADSSSYNEQFF	TGCGCCAGCAGTGCCGATTCCAGCTCCTACAATGAGCAGTTCTTC
16	TRBJ1-1	TRBV5-1	few	.	CASSLGLGPLNTEAFF	TGCGCCAGCAGCTTGGGACTCGGGCCGCTGAACACTGAAGCTTTCTTT
14	TRBJ2-3	TRBV14	once	.	CASSPTLGSGTQYF	TGTGCCAGCAGCCCGACGCTGGGGTCGGGAACGCAGTATTTT
15	TRBJ1-5	TRBV2	.	.	CASSELDGPGQPQHF	TGTGCCAGCAGTGAACTGGATGGGCCAGGGCAGCCCCAGCATTTT
17	TRBJ2-6	TRBV28	.	.	CASSDPWDISGANVLTF	TGTGCCAGCAGTGACCCCTGGGATATTTCTGGGGCCAACGTCCTGACTTTC
15	TRBJ2-2	TRBV5-1	.	.	CASSSIGTDTGELFF	TGCGCCAGCAGCTCCATCGGTACCGACACCGGGGAGCTGTTTTTT
15	TRBJ2-1	TRBV2	once	TRBD2	CASSPLAGEANEQFF	TGTGCCAGCAGTCCTCTAGCGGGAGAGGCCAATGAGCAGTTCTTC
14	TRBJ1-2	TRBV6-5	.	.	CASSRAEANYGYTF	TGTGCCAGCAGTAGGGCAGAAGCTAACTATGGCTACACCTTC
14	TRBJ2-2	TRBV28	few	.	CASSFPRQTGELFF	TGTGCCAGCAGTTTCCCTCGTCAGACCGGGGAGCTGTTTTTT
15	TRBJ2-3	TRBV5-1	.	TRBD2	CASRSVGGSADTQYF	TGCGCCAGCAGGTCAGTTGGCGGGAGCGCAGATACGCAGTATTTT